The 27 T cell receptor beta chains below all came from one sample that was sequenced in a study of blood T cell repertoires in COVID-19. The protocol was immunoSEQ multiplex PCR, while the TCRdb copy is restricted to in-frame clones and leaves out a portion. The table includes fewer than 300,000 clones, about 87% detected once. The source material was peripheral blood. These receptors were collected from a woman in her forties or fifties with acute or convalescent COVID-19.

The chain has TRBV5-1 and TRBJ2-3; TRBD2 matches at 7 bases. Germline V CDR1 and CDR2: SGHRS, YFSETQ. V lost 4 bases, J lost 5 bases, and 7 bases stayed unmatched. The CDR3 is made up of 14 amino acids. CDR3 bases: TGCGCCAGCAGCGACGGACTAGTTCTAGATACGCAGTATTTT. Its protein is CASSDGLVLDTQYF.

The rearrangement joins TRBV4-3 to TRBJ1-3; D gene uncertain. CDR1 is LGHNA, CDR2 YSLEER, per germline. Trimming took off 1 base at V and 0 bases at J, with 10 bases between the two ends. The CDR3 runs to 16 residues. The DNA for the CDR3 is TGCGCCAGCAGCCAAGGAAGAGAACCCTCTGGAAACACCATATATTTT. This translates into CASSQGREPSGNTIYF.

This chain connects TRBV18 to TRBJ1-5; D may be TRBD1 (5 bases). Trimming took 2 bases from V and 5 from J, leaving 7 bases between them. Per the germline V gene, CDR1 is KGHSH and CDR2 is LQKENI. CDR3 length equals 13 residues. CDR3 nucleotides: TGTGCCAGCTCACCAGTCAGGGATCAGCCCCAGCATTTT. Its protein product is CASSPVRDQPQHF.

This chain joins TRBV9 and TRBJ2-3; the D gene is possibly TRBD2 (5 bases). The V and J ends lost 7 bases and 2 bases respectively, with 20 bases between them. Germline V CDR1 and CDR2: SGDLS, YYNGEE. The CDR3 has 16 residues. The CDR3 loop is CASATDGLAYTDTQYF. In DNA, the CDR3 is TGTGCCAGCGCTACTGACGGACTCGCCTACACAGATACGCAGTATTTT. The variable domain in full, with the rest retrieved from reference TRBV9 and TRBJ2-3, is DSGVTQTPKHLITATGQRVTLRCSPRSGDLSVYWYQQSLDQGLQFLIQYYNGEERAKGNILERFSAQQFPDLHSELNLSSLELGDSALYFCASATDGLAYTDTQYFGPGTRLTVL.

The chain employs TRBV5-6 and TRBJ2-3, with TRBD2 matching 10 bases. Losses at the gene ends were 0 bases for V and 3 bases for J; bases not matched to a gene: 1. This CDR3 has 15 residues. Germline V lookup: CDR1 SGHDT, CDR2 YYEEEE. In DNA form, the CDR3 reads TGTGCCAGCAGCTTGGTACTAGCGGGAACAGATACGCAGTATTTT. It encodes CASSLVLAGTDTQYF.

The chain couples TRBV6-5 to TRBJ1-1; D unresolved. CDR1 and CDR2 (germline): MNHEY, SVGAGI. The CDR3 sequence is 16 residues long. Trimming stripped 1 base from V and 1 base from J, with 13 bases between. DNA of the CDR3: TGTGCCAGCAGTTACTGGGCTGGCACATCGAACACTGAAGCTTTCTTT. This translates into CASSYWAGTSNTEAFF.

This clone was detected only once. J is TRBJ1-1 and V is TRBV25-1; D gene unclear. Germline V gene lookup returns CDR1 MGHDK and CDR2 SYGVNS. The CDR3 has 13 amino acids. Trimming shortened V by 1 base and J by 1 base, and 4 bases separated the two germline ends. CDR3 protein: CASSELRNTEAFF. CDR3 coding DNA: TGTGCCAGCAGTGAATTGAGGAACACTGAAGCTTTCTTT.

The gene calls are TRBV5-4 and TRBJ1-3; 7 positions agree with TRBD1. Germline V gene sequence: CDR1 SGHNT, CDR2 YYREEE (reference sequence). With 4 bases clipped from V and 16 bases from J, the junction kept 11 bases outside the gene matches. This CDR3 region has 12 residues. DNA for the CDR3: TGTGCCAGCAGCCAGGACCGGGACAGCCCCTATTTT. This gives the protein CASSQDRDSPYF.

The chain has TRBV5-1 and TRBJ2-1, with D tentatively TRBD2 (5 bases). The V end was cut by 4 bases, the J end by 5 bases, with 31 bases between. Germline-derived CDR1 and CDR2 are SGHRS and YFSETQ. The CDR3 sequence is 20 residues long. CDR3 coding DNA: TGCGCCAGCAGCCTAGAAACTAGTCGTTTCTTGCCCTTCGAGAACAATGAGCAGTTCTTC. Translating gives CASSLETSRFLPFENNEQFF.

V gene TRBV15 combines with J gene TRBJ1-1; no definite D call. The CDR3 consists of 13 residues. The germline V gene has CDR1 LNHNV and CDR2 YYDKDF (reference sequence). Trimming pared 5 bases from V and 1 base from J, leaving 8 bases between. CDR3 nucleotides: TGTGCCACCAGCTGGCGGGAGAACACTGAAGCTTTCTTT. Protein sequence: CATSWRENTEAFF.

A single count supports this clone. CDR3 DNA sequence: TGTGCCAGCAGGTACAGGGGACAAAGCTCCTACGAGCAGTACTTC. It is translated as CASRYRGQSSYEQYF. The chain uses TRBV28 and TRBJ2-7, with TRBD1 identical over 7 bases. Germline values: CDR1 MDHEN, CDR2 SYDVKM. The CDR3 is 15 amino acids. J was trimmed by 0 bases and V by 6 bases; bases with no gene match: 8.

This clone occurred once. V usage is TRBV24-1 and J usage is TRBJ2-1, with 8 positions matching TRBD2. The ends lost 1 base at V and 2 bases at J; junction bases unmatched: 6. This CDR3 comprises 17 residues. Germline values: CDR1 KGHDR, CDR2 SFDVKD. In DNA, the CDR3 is TGTGCCACCAGTGATTTCGTAGCGGGGACTACCTACAATGAGCAGTTCTTC. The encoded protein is CATSDFVAGTTYNEQFF.

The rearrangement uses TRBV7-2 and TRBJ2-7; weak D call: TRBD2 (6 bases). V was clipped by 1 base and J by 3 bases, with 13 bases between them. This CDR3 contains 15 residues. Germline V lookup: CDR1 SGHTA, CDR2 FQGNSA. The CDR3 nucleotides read TGTGCCAGCAGCTTAGTTTTCGGGACTTACTACGAGCAGTACTTC. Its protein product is CASSLVFGTYYEQYF.

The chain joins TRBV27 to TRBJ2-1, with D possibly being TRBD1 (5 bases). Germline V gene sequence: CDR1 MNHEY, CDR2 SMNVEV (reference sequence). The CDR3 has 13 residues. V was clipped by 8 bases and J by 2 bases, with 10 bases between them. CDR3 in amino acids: CASQDTTYNEQFF. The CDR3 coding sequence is TGTGCCAGCCAGGACACCACCTACAATGAGCAGTTCTTC.

The CDR3 nucleotides read TGTGCCACCAGCAGAGAGGTCGGGAACTATGGCTACACCTTC. Amino acid sequence: CATSREVGNYGYTF. The gene calls are TRBV15 and TRBJ1-2; D not resolved. The V and J ends lost 0 bases and 2 bases respectively, with 7 bases between them. This CDR3 has 14 amino acids. Germline CDR1 and CDR2: LNHNV and YYDKDF (reference sequence).

The CDR3 DNA reads as TGTGCCTCCTTAGAGGGCACTGAAGCTTTCTTT. It codes for CASLEGTEAFF. The J gene is TRBJ1-1, the V gene TRBV12-3 or TRBV12-4, with D unresolved. The V end lost 11 bases, the J end lost 4 bases, and 11 bases lay between the germline ends. The CDR3 consists of 11 residues.

In nucleotides, the CDR3 is TGTGCCAGCAATCAAGCGGGAGGGCCATACAATGAGCAGTTCTTC. Protein product: CASNQAGGPYNEQFF. This chain connects TRBV25-1 to TRBJ2-1; 10 nucleotides agree with TRBD2. Trimming took 7 bases from V and 4 from J; bases not matched to a gene: 7. Germline V gives CDR1 MGHDK, CDR2 SYGVNS. The CDR3 contains 15 residues.

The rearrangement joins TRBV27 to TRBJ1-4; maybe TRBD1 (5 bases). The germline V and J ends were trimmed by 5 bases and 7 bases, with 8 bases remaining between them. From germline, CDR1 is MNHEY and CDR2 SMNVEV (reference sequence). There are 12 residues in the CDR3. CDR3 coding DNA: TGTGCCAGCAGTGGGGGGGGTGAAAAACTGTTTTTT. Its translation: CASSGGGEKLFF.

CDR3 in DNA: TGTGCCAGCAGACCTGATACCGGGACAGCTAATCAGCCCCAGCATTTT. Protein sequence: CASRPDTGTANQPQHF. V and J are TRBV28 and TRBJ1-5; 7 bases are a match to TRBD1. In germline, CDR1 is MDHEN, CDR2 SYDVKM. The junction had 12 bases not matched to a gene; V was cut back by 6 bases and J by 4 bases. CDR3 length equals 16 residues. Looking up the rest from reference TRBV28 and TRBJ1-5 gives the full variable domain: DVKVTQSSRYLVKRTGEKVFLECVQDMDHENMFWYRQDPGLGLRLIYFSYDVKMKEKGDIPEGYSVSREKKERFSLILESASTNQTSMYLCASRPDTGTANQPQHFGDGTRLSIL.

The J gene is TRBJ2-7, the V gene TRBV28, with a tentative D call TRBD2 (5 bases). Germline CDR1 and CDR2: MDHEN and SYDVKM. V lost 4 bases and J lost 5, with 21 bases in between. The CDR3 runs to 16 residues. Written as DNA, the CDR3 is TGTGCCAGCAGTTCCCACCAGCGGAGTTCTTGGAACGAGCAGTACTTC. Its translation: CASSSHQRSSWNEQYF.

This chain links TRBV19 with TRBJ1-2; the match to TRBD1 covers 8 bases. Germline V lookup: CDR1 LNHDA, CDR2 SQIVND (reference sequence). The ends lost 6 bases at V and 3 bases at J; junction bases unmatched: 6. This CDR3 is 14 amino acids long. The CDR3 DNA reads TGTGCCAGTAGCCCGGACAGGGTGGACTATGGCTACACCTTC. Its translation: CASSPDRVDYGYTF.

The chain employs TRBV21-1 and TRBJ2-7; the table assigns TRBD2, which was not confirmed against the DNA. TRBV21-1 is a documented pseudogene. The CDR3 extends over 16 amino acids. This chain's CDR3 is CASSLAGTSGPYEQYF. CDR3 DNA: TGTGCCAGCAGCCTTGCCGGGACTAGCGGCCCTTACGAGCAGTACTTC.

CDR3 nucleotide sequence: TGTGCCAGCAGCGCCCGGACTAGCGGGAGTAATGAGCAGTTCTTC. It is translated as CASSARTSGSNEQFF. The chain uses TRBV7-2 and TRBJ2-1; 13 bases fit TRBD2. The CDR3 totals 15 residues. V lost 5 bases, J lost 7 bases, and 5 bases stayed unmatched. Germline V gene sequence: CDR1 SGHTA, CDR2 FQGNSA.

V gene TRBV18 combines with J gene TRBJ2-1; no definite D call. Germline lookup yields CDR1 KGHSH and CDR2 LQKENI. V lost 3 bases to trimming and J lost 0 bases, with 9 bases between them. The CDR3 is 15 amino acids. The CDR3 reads CASSPMVSSYNEQFF. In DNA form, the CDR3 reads TGTGCCAGCTCACCGATGGTTAGCTCCTACAATGAGCAGTTCTTC.

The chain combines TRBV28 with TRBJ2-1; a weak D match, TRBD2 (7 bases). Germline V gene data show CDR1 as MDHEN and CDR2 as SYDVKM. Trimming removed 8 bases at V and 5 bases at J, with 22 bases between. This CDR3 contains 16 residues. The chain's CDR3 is CASARGAVRIDNEQFF. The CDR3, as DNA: TGTGCCAGCGCACGGGGGGCCGTCCGGATTGACAATGAGCAGTTCTTC.

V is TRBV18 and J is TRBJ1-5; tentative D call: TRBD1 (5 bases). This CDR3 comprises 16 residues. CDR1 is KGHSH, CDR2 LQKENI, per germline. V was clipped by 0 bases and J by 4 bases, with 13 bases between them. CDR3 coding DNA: TGTGCCAGCTCACCACCCGCCGCAGGGTCGAATCAGCCCCAGCATTTT. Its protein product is CASSPPAAGSNQPQHF.

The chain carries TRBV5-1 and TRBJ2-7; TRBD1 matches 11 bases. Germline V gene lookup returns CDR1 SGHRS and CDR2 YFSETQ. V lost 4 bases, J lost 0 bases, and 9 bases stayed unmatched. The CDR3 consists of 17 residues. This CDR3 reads CASSPQPGTGGSYEQYF. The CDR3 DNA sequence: TGCGCCAGCAGCCCACAACCCGGGACAGGGGGCTCCTACGAGCAGTACTTC. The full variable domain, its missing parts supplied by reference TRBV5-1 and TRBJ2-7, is KAGVTQTPRYLIKTRGQQVTLSCSPISGHRSVSWYQQTPGQGLQFLFEYFSETQRNKGNFPGRFSGRQFSNSRSEMNVSTLELGDSALYLCASSPQPGTGGSYEQYFGPGTRLTVT.